The 15 T cell receptor beta chains below were found in one sample sequenced in a study of blood T cell repertoires in COVID-19. Assay: immunoSEQ multiplex PCR; the TCRdb copy retains only in-frame clones and omits some. The sample lists roughly 120,000 clones, roughly 87% seen once, with roughly a tenth in the top ten. Source material: peripheral blood. Receptors were obtained from an elderly man with acute or convalescent COVID-19.

J is TRBJ1-2 and V is TRBV4-2; tentative D call: TRBD1 (6 bases). Trimming took off 0 bases at V and 8 bases at J, with 16 bases between the two ends. The CDR3 is made up of 15 amino acids. Germline V gene data show CDR1 as LGHNA and CDR2 as YNFKEQ. The CDR3 nucleotides are TGTGCCAGCAGCCAAGATAGGGGGTGGGGTAGCGGCTACACCTTC. It yields the protein CASSQDRGWGSGYTF.

The CDR3 reads CASSVGPAGASNEQFF. DNA of the CDR3: TGTGCCAGCAGCGTAGGTCCAGCGGGAGCCTCCAATGAGCAGTTCTTC. The chain is built from TRBV9 and TRBJ2-1, with 8 nucleotides matching TRBD2. The V gene's germline CDR1 is SGDLS and CDR2 YYNGEE. V dropped 0 bases and J dropped 6; count of bases not matched to a gene: 8. CDR3 length: 16 amino acids.

V gene TRBV7-9 combines with J gene TRBJ1-6; D ambiguous. There are 14 residues in the CDR3. The germline V gene encodes CDR1 SEHNR and CDR2 FQNEAQ (reference sequence). V lost 0 bases, J lost 7 bases, and 7 bases lay in between. CDR3 region: CASSLAAANSPLHF. The DNA for the CDR3 is TGTGCCAGCAGCTTAGCTGCGGCGAATTCACCCCTCCACTTT.

This clone was found once. The chain combines TRBV28 with TRBJ2-7, with TRBD1 matching 9 bases. The junction had 9 bases not matched to a gene; V was cut back by 5 bases and J by 1 base. Germline-derived CDR1 and CDR2 are MDHEN and SYDVKM. This CDR3 is built from 16 residues. This chain's CDR3 is CASSIPAGTGSYEQYF. CDR3 in DNA: TGTGCCAGCAGTATCCCCGCCGGGACAGGGTCCTACGAGCAGTACTTC.

The chain employs TRBV29-1 and TRBJ2-7; D gene unclear. V was shortened by 5 bases and J by 1 base, with 6 bases between the two germline ends. CDR1 is SQVTM, CDR2 ANQGSEA, per germline. The CDR3 is made up of 11 amino acids. The DNA for the CDR3 is TGCAGCGTTAGGAGTTCCTACGAGCAGTACTTC. It codes for CSVRSSYEQYF.

This rearrangement joins TRBV19 to TRBJ1-6, with unresolved D. Germline V gene sequence: CDR1 LNHDA, CDR2 SQIVND (reference sequence). V was trimmed by 3 bases and J by 8 bases, leaving 11 bases between them. The CDR3 contains 14 residues. CDR3 DNA sequence: TGTGCCAGTAGTATTCCGATCAGCGATTCACCCCTCCACTTT. Encoded protein: CASSIPISDSPLHF.

In this sample, this clone turned up once. The rearrangement links TRBV10-1 to TRBJ1-2; 9 bases are a match to TRBD1. V dropped 6 bases and J dropped 2; count of bases not matched to a gene: 4. This CDR3 comprises 14 residues. CDR1 and CDR2 from the germline V gene are WNHNN and SYGVQD (reference sequence). The CDR3 spells CASRGQGRNYGYTF. The CDR3 DNA is TGCGCCAGCAGGGGACAGGGAAGGAACTATGGCTACACCTTC.

CDR3 bases: TGTGCCAGCGCCCCGGGACTAGCGGGGAAGGGTGAGCAGTTCTTC. Residues: CASAPGLAGKGEQFF. The gene calls are TRBV6-6 and TRBJ2-1; 13 bases are shared with TRBD2. CDR3 length: 15 amino acids. Losses at the gene ends were 8 bases for V and 9 bases for J; bases not matched to a gene: 10. CDR1 and CDR2 from the germline V gene are MNHNY and SVGAGI (reference sequence).

The genes are TRBV2 and TRBJ2-5; 7 positions match TRBD1. The CDR3 covers 16 residues. The germline CDR1 and CDR2 sequences are SNHLY and FYNNEI. V gave up 6 bases and J gave up 5 bases; unmatched junction bases: 15. In DNA form, the CDR3 reads TGTGCCAGCAGCCTCAGTCGTAAGGGGGCTGGGGAGACCCAGTACTTC. It translates to CASSLSRKGAGETQYF.

The J gene is TRBJ2-5, the V gene TRBV7-9; D is unclear. Per germline, CDR1 SEHNR and CDR2 FQNEAQ (reference sequence). Trimming took off 5 bases at V and 5 bases at J, with 6 bases between the two ends. This CDR3 is built from 11 residues. This CDR3 is CASSHGETQYF. CDR3 nucleotide sequence: TGTGCCAGCAGCCACGGGGAGACCCAGTACTTC.

This clone was detected only a few times. The gene calls are TRBV5-8 and TRBJ1-5; 7 bases fit TRBD1. Looked up from germline, CDR1 is SGHTS and CDR2 is YDEGEE. The CDR3 is 18 amino acids. Trimming cost V 2 bases and J 2 bases; bases outside gene matches: 13. Here the CDR3 reads CASSFGFETGEGNQPQHF. CDR3 sequence (DNA): TGTGCCAGCAGCTTCGGCTTCGAAACAGGGGAGGGCAATCAGCCCCAGCATTTT.

The chain recombines TRBV30 with TRBJ2-2; D not resolved. The V and J ends lost 1 base and 2 bases respectively, with 8 bases between them. The CDR3 covers 14 residues. The germline V gene has CDR1 GTSNPN and CDR2 SVGIG (reference sequence). The CDR3 region is CAWSAKTNTGELFF. CDR3 in DNA: TGTGCCTGGAGTGCTAAGACAAACACCGGGGAGCTGTTTTTT.

V usage is TRBV5-1 and J usage is TRBJ1-1, with TRBD1 as a possible D gene (5 bases). The V and J ends lost 5 bases and 2 bases respectively, with 10 bases between them. The CDR3 sequence is 13 residues long. CDR1 and CDR2 from the germline V gene are SGHRS and YFSETQ. CDR3 sequence reads: CASSLTGNTEAFF. The CDR3 DNA reads TGCGCCAGCAGTCTTACAGGAAACACTGAAGCTTTCTTT.

The chain is built from TRBV5-6 and TRBJ1-1; unclear D gene. This CDR3 spans 15 amino acids. Germline V gives CDR1 SGHDT, CDR2 YYEEEE. V gave up 4 bases and J gave up 5 bases, with 18 bases separating them. DNA for the CDR3: TGTGCCAGCAGCGAACGTACCTGGTTGAGTACTGAAGCTTTCTTT. It is translated as CASSERTWLSTEAFF.

The chain employs TRBV13 and TRBJ1-4; TRBD1 agrees at 10 bases. The V and J ends lost 5 bases and 7 bases, in that order; junction bases with no gene match: 13. The CDR3 totals 17 residues. Germline CDR1 and CDR2: PRHDT and FYEKMQ (reference sequence). This CDR3 is CASSQTNTGTGAEKLFF. The CDR3 DNA is TGTGCCAGCAGCCAGACAAACACCGGGACAGGGGCTGAAAAACTGTTTTTT.